What follows is one TCR beta chain and its context. Its cognate antigen has yet to be identified. No quality values exist for individual bases; no much larger clone is one base distant. The record originates from a study of blood T cell repertoires in COVID-19 (dated by TCRdb to the early 2020s). Some background on the complete study: Samples covering the acute and convalescent phases of COVID-19 were provided by collaborators in the United States, Italy and Spain. The material from the prospective study consisted of cDNA or gDNA derived from T cells, B-cell-depleted T cells, or PBMCs. Subjects who had been exposed to COVID-19, were actively infected with it, or had recovered from it provided the deeply sampled blood TCRbeta repertoires that made up the dataset. The repertoires were released in a freely available public database intended as a resource for research on the immune response to SARS-CoV-2. The samples were drawn from the first 160 participants of the ongoing ImmuneRACE study and from over 950 subjects provided by 6 global collaborators. A de-identified subject ID, COVID-19 status, age in years and sex were almost always included in the sample metadata. Where HLA class I and class II types were available, the types were taken from metadata supplied by the sample provider, not from assay-based typing.

TCRbeta CDR3 regions were amplified from genomic DNA using the immunoSEQ Assay, a bias-controlled multiplex PCR. The study's processing was this. The number of nucleated cells in each sample was estimated from the amplification of reference gene primers within the assay. To quantify the absolute abundance of each unique TCRbeta CDR3 rearrangement, sequence reads were collapsed and filtered. For each sample, productive Simpson clonality was calculated as the square root of Simpson's diversity index over productive rearrangements. Entries here come from immuneACCESS through TCRdb and include only in-frame sequences with V and J called. Some clones fail to appear in such tables; in the studies checked, an unresolved V gene covers under half of the shortfall, and the cause of the remainder is unknown. D and trimming were read from the DNA, whereas the V and J calls and clone size are those reported in that table. The sample table contains about 440,000 clones; only one count was recorded for approximately 90% of them. About 4.3% of the sample is in the top ten clones.

The CDR3 contains 17 residues, cysteine and phenylalanine counted. Only CDR3 DNA remains: 51 bases, in frame from the first base. Via the germline V gene, CDR1 is ENHRY and CDR2 SYGVKD. V loses 7 bases at its end and J loses 0 bases; junction bases beyond the gene matches: 9. The collaborating institutions used their own protocols to collect whole blood in K2EDTA tubes. For TCRbeta analysis, collaborators shipped samples in one of three forms: frozen whole blood, isolated PBMCs, or DNA extracted from either of those sample types. Study-wide findings and limitations: The amount of clinical and demographic metadata varied by source and participant and was provided uncurated.

The clonotype originates from a woman aged 25 to 39 with acute or convalescent COVID-19. Sequencing input: peripheral blood. Rearrangement joined TRBV10-3 to TRBJ2-5, with TRBD2 matching 12 junction bases. CDR3 region: CAIIGLAGGTDQETQYF. The sequence in DNA is TGTGCCATCATAGGTCTAGCGGGGGGGACGGACCAAGAGACCCAGTACTTC.